The 17 T cell receptor beta chains presented below share a single source sample, sequenced in a study of cytotoxic CD8 clonotypes in ibrutinib-treated CLL. The method was immunoSEQ multiplex PCR; TCRdb's version includes in-frame clones alone and lacks a portion of them. The sample holds roughly 29,000 clones, approximately 80% seen once. Sequencing used PBMCs, obtained after 36 months of ibrutinib treatment. The receptors shown here come from a human donor with chronic lymphocytic leukemia.

This clone was detected only once. The chain carries TRBV9 and TRBJ1-3, with D tentatively TRBD1 (5 bases). Trimming removed 4 bases at V and 0 bases at J, with 11 bases between. Germline CDR1 reads SGDLS; CDR2 reads YYNGEE. This CDR3 is 15 amino acids long. The CDR3 loop reads CASSFTGDSGNTIYF. The CDR3 nucleotides read TGTGCCAGCAGCTTTACAGGTGACTCTGGAAACACCATATATTTT.

This clone was observed a single time. V and J are TRBV2 and TRBJ2-1; TRBD1 matches at 8 bases. V lost 3 bases to trimming and J lost 7 bases; unmatched junction nucleotides: 8. Germline V gene data show CDR1 as SNHLY and CDR2 as FYNNEI. This CDR3 is 15 amino acids long. Written as DNA, the CDR3 is TGTGCCAGCAGTGACCCGGACAGGGTTGGGAATGAGCAGTTCTTC. This sequence encodes CASSDPDRVGNEQFF.

The V and J genes are TRBV29-1 and TRBJ1-2; D not resolved. Trimming removed 4 bases at V and 3 bases at J, with 9 bases between. CDR1 is SQVTM, CDR2 ANQGSEA, per germline. The CDR3 length is 12 residues. The CDR3 DNA follows: TGCAGCGTTGGTGGGAGCGACTATGGCTACACCTTC. Protein sequence: CSVGGSDYGYTF.

J is TRBJ1-1 and V is TRBV28; D is unclear. V was shortened by 8 bases and J by 0 bases, with 16 bases between the two germline ends. Germline CDR1 reads MDHEN; CDR2 reads SYDVKM. The CDR3 contains 15 residues. CDR3 sequence: CASRDPPVMNTEAFF. The DNA of the CDR3 is TGTGCCAGCCGAGACCCCCCGGTGATGAACACTGAAGCTTTCTTT. Using reference TRBV28 and TRBJ1-1 for the parts outside the CDR3, the full variable domain is DVKVTQSSRYLVKRTGEKVFLECVQDMDHENMFWYRQDPGLGLRLIYFSYDVKMKEKGDIPEGYSVSREKKERFSLILESASTNQTSMYLCASRDPPVMNTEAFFGQGTRLTVV.

This chain links TRBV4-3 with TRBJ1-2, with D unclear. The germline V gene encodes CDR1 LGHNA and CDR2 YSLEER. The CDR3 is made up of 15 amino acids. Trimming left V 1 base short and J 1 base short, with 10 bases between. The CDR3 sequence: CASSQVGGLNYGYTF. Here the CDR3 DNA reads TGCGCCAGCAGCCAAGTTGGAGGGCTTAACTATGGCTACACCTTC.

The CDR3 nucleotides are TGTGCCGCAAGCGGCCTAACCCCCGGTAACTATGGCTACACCTTC. Translated: CAASGLTPGNYGYTF. This chain joins TRBV19 and TRBJ1-2; D is ambiguous. V was shortened by 11 bases and J by 1 base, with 20 bases between the two germline ends. CDR3 length equals 15 residues. In germline, CDR1 is LNHDA, CDR2 SQIVND (reference sequence).

The chain uses TRBV27 and TRBJ2-7, with TRBD1 identical over 7 bases. The CDR3 runs 14 residues. Germline CDR1 is MNHEY and CDR2 is SMNVEV (reference sequence). The junction had 7 bases not matched to a gene; V was cut back by 6 bases and J by 2 bases. This CDR3 reads CASRIFDRAYEQYF. In DNA, the CDR3 is TGTGCCAGCAGAATATTTGACAGGGCCTACGAGCAGTACTTC.

This chain connects TRBV5-1 to TRBJ1-2; 9 positions match TRBD1. The CDR3 contains 14 residues. Per the germline V gene, CDR1 is SGHRS and CDR2 is YFSETQ. Trimming removed 5 bases from V and 5 bases from J; junction bases left unmatched: 7. CDR3 in amino acids: CASRPPGQGYGYTF. CDR3 nucleotide sequence: TGCGCCAGCAGGCCCCCGGGACAGGGTTATGGCTACACCTTC.

The V and J genes are TRBV19 and TRBJ1-3; no clear D gene. CDR1 and CDR2 from the germline V gene are LNHDA and SQIVND (reference sequence). The CDR3 length is 13 residues. The V gene lost 7 bases and the J gene lost 0 bases, with 7 bases spanning the gap. The CDR3 sequence: CASIRSSGNTIYF. CDR3 nucleotide sequence: TGTGCCAGTATACGGAGCTCTGGAAACACCATATATTTT.

The V call is TRBV9, the J call TRBJ2-3, with a weak D call TRBD1 (6 bases). CDR1 and CDR2 from the germline V gene are SGDLS and YYNGEE. V lost 1 base and J lost 2, with 8 bases in between. The length of the CDR3 is 14 residues. The CDR3 DNA reads TGTGCCAGCAGCGTATGGACAGACACAGATACGCAGTATTTT. This encodes CASSVWTDTDTQYF. The variable domain in full, completed from reference TRBV9 and TRBJ2-3, reads DSGVTQTPKHLITATGQRVTLRCSPRSGDLSVYWYQQSLDQGLQFLIQYYNGEERAKGNILERFSAQQFPDLHSELNLSSLELGDSALYFCASSVWTDTDTQYFGPGTRLTVL.

The chain is built from TRBV6-6 and TRBJ1-1; D is ambiguous. The CDR3 extends over 13 amino acids. Germline CDR1 and CDR2: MNHNY and SVGAGI (reference sequence). V lost 5 bases, J lost 0 bases, and 7 bases lay in between. CDR3 sequence (DNA): TGTGCCAGCAGTATCCTTGTGAACACTGAAGCTTTCTTT. This translates into CASSILVNTEAFF.

This rearrangement joins TRBV4-1 to TRBJ1-2, with TRBD1 matching 11 bases. This CDR3 has 16 amino acids. The germline V gene has CDR1 MGHRA and CDR2 YSYEKL. V lost 3 bases and J lost 7; bases outside the gene matches: 10. The CDR3 reads CASSHRPGQGVAGYTF. The CDR3, as DNA: TGCGCCAGCAGCCATCGCCCGGGACAGGGGGTCGCTGGCTACACCTTC.

The genes are TRBV27 and TRBJ1-1; D unresolved. Germline V gene data show CDR1 as MNHEY and CDR2 as SMNVEV (reference sequence). V was trimmed by 10 bases and J by 1 base, leaving 16 bases between them. This CDR3 region has 14 residues. The CDR3 coding sequence is TGTGCCACCATGCGACGGGTCACGAACACTGAAGCTTTCTTT. Amino acids: CATMRRVTNTEAFF.

CDR3 sequence: CASSQVFRTDSNQPQHF. The CDR3 nucleotides are TGCGCCAGCAGCCAAGTTTTCAGGACGGATAGCAATCAGCCCCAGCATTTT. V is TRBV4-3 and J is TRBJ1-5; D is unclear. The CDR3 runs 17 residues. V was pared by 1 base and J by 0 bases, with 13 bases between. Germline V CDR1 and CDR2: LGHNA, YSLEER.

The chain joins TRBV7-9 to TRBJ2-3, with D unresolved. Germline loops: CDR1 SEHNR, CDR2 FQNEAQ (reference sequence). V was trimmed by 1 base and J by 0 bases, leaving 11 bases between them. This CDR3 has 16 residues. The chain's CDR3 is CASSLGVFFSTDTQYF. The CDR3 bases are TGTGCCAGCAGCTTAGGCGTCTTTTTTAGCACAGATACGCAGTATTTT.

The J gene is TRBJ1-4, the V gene TRBV4-1; perhaps TRBD1 as D (5 bases). This CDR3 has 14 residues. Germline V gene lookup returns CDR1 MGHRA and CDR2 YSYEKL. The V and J ends lost 1 base and 4 bases respectively, with 7 bases between them. The CDR3 loop is CASSQGDFNEKLFF. The CDR3 region has the DNA TGCGCCAGCAGCCAAGGGGACTTTAATGAAAAACTGTTTTTT.

The chain links TRBV23-1 to TRBJ2-2, with D uncertain. TRBV23-1 belongs to the ORF category, with a function that is uncertain. CDR3 size: 16 residues. Trimming took 3 bases from V and 1 from J, leaving 12 bases between them. The CDR3 sequence: CASSHPDTQNTGELFF. Here the CDR3 DNA reads TGCGCCAGCAGTCACCCCGACACCCAGAACACCGGGGAGCTGTTTTTT.